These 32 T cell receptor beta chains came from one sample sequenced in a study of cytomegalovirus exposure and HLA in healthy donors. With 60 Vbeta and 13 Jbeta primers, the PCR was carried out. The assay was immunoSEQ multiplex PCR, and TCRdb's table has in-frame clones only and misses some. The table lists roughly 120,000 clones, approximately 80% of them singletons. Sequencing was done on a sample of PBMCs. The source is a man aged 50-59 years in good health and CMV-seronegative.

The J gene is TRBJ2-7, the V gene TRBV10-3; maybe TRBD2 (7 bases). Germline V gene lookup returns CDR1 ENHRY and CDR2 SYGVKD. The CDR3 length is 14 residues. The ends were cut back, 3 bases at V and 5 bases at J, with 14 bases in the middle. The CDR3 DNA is TGTGCCATCAGTGAAGGGCAGGGGAGGGACGAGCAGTACTTC. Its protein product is CAISEGQGRDEQYF.

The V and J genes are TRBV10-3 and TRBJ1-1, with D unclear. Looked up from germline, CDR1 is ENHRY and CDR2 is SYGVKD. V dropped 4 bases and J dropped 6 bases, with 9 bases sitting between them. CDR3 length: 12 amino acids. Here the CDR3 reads CAISAAAPEAFF. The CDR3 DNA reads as TGTGCCATCAGTGCAGCGGCGCCTGAAGCTTTCTTT.

CDR3 coding DNA: TGTGCCAGCAGTTGGGACAAAGATACGCAGTATTTT. The encoded protein is CASSWDKDTQYF. V usage is TRBV6-5 and J usage is TRBJ2-3; D possibly corresponds to TRBD1 (6 bases). The CDR3 sequence is 12 residues long. The V gene's germline CDR1 is MNHEY and CDR2 SVGAGI. The V end lost 4 bases, the J end lost 5 bases, and 7 bases lay between the germline ends.

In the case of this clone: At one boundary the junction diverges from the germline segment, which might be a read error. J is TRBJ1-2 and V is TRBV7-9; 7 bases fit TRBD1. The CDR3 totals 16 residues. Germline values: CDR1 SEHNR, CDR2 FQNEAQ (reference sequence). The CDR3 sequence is CSSSFGTEGIYYGYTF. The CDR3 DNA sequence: TGTTCCAGCAGCTTCGGGACAGAGGGCATTTACTATGGCTACACCTTC.

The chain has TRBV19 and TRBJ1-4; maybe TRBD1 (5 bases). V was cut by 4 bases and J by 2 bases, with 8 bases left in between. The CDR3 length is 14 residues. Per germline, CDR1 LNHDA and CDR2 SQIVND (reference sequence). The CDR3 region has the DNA TGTGCCAGTAGTACAGGGTCCACTAATGAAAAACTGTTTTTT. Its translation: CASSTGSTNEKLFF.

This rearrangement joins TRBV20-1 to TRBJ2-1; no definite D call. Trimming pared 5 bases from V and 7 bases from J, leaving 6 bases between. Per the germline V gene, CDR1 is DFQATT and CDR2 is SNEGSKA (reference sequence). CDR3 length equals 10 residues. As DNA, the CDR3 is TGCAGTGCTCCTTTTAATGAGCAGTTCTTC. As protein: CSAPFNEQFF.

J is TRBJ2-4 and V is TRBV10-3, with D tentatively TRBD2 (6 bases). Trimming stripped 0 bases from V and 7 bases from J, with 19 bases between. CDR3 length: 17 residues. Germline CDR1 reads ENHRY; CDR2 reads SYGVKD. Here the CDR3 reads CAISESRSGPRGNIQYF. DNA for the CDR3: TGTGCCATCAGTGAGTCGAGGTCGGGACCCCGGGGGAACATTCAGTACTTC.

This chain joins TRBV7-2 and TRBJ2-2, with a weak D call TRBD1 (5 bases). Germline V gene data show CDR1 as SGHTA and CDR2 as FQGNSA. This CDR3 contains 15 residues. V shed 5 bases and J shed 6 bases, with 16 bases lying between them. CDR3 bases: TGTGCCAGCAGCCCGGCTAAGGGGTCAGCCGGGGAGCTGTTTTTT. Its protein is CASSPAKGSAGELFF.

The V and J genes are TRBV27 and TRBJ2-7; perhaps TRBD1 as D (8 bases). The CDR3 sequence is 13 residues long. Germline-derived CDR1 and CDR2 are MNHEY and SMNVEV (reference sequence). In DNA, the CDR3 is TGTGCATCCAGGGGGCTAGCGGACTACGAGCAGTACTTC. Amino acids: CASRGLADYEQYF.

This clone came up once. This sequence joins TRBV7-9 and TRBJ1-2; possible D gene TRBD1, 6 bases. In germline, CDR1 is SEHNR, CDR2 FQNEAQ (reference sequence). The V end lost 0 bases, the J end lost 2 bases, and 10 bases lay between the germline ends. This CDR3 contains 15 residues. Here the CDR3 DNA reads TGTGCCAGCAGCTTAGCGGCGGACAGAAACTATGGCTACACCTTC. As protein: CASSLAADRNYGYTF.

This chain's CDR3 is CASSLGAGGNYGYTF. In nucleotides, the CDR3 is TGTGCCAGCAGCTTAGGGGCAGGGGGGAACTATGGCTACACCTTC. This chain joins TRBV7-2 and TRBJ1-2, with TRBD1 matching over 7 bases. This CDR3 spans 15 amino acids. CDR1 is SGHTA, CDR2 FQGNSA, per germline. V lost 1 base and J lost 2; bases outside the gene matches: 4.

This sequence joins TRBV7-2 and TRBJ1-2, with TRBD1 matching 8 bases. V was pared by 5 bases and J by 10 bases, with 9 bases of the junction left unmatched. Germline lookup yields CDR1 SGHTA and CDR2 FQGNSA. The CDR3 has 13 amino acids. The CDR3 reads CASSGDRRSLYTF. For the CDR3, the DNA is TGTGCCAGCAGCGGGGACAGGCGGTCCCTCTACACCTTC.

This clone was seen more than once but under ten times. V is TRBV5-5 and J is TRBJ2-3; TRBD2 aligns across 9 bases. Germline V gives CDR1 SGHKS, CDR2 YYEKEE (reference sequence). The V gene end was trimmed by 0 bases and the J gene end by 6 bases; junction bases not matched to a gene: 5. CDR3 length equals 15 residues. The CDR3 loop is CASSLEGLAIDTQYF. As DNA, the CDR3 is TGTGCCAGCAGCTTGGAGGGACTAGCCATTGATACGCAGTATTTT.

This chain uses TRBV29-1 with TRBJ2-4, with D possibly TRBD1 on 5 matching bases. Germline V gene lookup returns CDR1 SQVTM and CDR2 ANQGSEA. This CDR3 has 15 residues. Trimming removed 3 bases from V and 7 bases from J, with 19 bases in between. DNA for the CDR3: TGCAGCGTTGATTACAGGCCATCCTCCCGGAACATTCAGTACTTC. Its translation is CSVDYRPSSRNIQYF.

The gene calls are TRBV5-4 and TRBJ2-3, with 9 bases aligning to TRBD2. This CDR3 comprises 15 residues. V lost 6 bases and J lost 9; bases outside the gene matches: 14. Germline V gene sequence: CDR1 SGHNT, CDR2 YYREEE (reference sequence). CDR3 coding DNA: TGTGCCAGCACCTCACCAGCGGGAGGTGGGGAAACGCAGTATTTT. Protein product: CASTSPAGGGETQYF.

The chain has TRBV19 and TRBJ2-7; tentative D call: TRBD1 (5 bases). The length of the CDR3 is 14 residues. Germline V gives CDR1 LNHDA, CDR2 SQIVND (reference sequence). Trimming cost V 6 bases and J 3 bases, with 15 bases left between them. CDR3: CASSLTVTLYEQYF. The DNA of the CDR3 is TGTGCCAGTAGCTTGACAGTTACCCTCTACGAGCAGTACTTC.

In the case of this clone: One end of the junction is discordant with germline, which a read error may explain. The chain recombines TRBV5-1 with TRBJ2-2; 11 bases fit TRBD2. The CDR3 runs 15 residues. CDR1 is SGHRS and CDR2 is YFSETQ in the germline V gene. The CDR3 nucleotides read TGCCCCAGCAGCCTAGCGGGAGGCTACACCGGGGAGCTGTTTTTT. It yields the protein CPSSLAGGYTGELFF.

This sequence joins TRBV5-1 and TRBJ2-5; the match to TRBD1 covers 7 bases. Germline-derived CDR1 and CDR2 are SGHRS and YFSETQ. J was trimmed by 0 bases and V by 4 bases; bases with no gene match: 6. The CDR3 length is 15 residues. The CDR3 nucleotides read TGCGCCAGCAGCGCACAGACAGGGTACCAAGAGACCCAGTACTTC. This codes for CASSAQTGYQETQYF.

CDR3 residues: CASSLEGTVNTEAFF. In nucleotides, the CDR3 is TGTGCCAGCAGCTTAGAAGGGACAGTGAACACTGAAGCTTTCTTT. The genes are TRBV11-2 and TRBJ1-1; 7 positions agree with TRBD1. The germline gives CDR1 SGHAT, CDR2 FQNNGV. The CDR3 contains 15 residues. V gave up 0 bases and J gave up 0 bases; unmatched junction bases: 1.

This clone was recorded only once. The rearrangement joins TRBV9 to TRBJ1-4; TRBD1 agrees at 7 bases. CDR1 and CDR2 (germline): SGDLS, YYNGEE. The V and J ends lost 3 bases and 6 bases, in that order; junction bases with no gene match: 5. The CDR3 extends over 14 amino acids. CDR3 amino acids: CASSAFGTDEKLFF. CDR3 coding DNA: TGTGCCAGCAGCGCGTTCGGGACAGATGAAAAACTGTTTTTT.

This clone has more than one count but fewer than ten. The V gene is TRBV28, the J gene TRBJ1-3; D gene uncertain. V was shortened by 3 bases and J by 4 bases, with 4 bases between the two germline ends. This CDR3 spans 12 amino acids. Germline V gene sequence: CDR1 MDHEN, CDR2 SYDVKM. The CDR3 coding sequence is TGTGCCAGCAGTTTCAGGGGAAACACCATATATTTT. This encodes CASSFRGNTIYF.

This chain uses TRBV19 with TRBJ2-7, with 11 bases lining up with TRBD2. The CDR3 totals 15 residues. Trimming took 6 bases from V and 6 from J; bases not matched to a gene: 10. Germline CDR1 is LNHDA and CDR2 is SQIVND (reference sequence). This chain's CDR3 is CASSGLAGPVGEQYF. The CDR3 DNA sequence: TGTGCCAGTAGCGGACTAGCGGGCCCGGTAGGCGAGCAGTACTTC.

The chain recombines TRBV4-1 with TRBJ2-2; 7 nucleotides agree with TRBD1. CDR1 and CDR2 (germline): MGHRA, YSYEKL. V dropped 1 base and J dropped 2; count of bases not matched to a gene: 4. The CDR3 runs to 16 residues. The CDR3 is CASSQVQGRNTGELFF. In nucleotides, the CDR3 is TGCGCCAGCAGCCAAGTACAGGGGAGAAACACCGGGGAGCTGTTTTTT.

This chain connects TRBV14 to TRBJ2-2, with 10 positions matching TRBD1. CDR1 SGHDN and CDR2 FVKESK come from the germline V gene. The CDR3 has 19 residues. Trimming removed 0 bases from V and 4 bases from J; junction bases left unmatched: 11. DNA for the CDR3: TGTGCCAGCAGCCAAGAGCATTCGGGACAGGGGTTTATCACCGGGGAGCTGTTTTTT. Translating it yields CASSQEHSGQGFITGELFF.

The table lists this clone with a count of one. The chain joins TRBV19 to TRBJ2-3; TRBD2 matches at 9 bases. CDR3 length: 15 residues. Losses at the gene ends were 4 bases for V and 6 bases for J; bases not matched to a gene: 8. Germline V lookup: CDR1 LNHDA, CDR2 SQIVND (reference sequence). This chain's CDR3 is CASSSGGAFSDTQYF. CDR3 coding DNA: TGTGCCAGTAGTAGCGGGGGGGCCTTTTCCGATACGCAGTATTTT.

The CDR3 region has the DNA TGTGCCAGCATCCAACAGGTCGTGAACACTGAAGCTTTCTTT. Translation gives CASIQQVVNTEAFF. V usage is TRBV28 and J usage is TRBJ1-1, with a weak D call TRBD1 (5 bases). Trimming cost V 7 bases and J 0 bases, with 12 bases left between them. Germline assignment: CDR1 MDHEN and CDR2 SYDVKM. This CDR3 is 14 amino acids long.

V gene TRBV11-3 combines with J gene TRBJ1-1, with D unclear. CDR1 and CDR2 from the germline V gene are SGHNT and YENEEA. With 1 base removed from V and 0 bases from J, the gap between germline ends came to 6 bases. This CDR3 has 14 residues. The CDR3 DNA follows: TGTGCCAGCAGCTTAGGTCTTTTGAACACTGAAGCTTTCTTT. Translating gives CASSLGLLNTEAFF.

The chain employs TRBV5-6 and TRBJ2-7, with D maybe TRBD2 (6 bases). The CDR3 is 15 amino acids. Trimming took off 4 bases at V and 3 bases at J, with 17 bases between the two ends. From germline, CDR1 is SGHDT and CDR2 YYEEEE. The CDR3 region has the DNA TGTGCCAGCAGCCCGGAGGGCGTAGGGCACTACGAGCAGTACTTC. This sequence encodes CASSPEGVGHYEQYF.

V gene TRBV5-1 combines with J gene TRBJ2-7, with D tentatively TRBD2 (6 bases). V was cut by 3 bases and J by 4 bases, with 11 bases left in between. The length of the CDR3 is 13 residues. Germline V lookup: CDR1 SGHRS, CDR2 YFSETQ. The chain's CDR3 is CASSSSGYYEQYF. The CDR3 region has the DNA TGCGCCAGCAGCTCGAGCGGGTATTACGAGCAGTACTTC.

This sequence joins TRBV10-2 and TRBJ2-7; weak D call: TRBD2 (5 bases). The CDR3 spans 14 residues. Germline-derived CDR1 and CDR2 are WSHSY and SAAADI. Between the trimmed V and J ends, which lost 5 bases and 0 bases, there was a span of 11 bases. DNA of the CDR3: TGCGCCAGCAGTCAGCGGATTTCCTCCTACGAGCAGTACTTC. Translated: CASSQRISSYEQYF.

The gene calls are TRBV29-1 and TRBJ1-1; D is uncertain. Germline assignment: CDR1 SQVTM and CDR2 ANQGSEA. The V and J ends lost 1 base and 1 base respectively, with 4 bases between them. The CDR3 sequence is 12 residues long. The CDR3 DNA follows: TGCAGCGTTGAAGGCGGGAACACTGAAGCTTTCTTT. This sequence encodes CSVEGGNTEAFF.

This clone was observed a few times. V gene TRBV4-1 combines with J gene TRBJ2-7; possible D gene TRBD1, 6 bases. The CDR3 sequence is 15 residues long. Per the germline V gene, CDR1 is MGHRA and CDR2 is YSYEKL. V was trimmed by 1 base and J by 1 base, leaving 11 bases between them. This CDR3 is CASSQGRRGSYEQYF. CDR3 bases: TGCGCCAGCAGCCAAGGTCGCAGGGGTTCCTACGAGCAGTACTTC.